This record concerns one T cell receptor (beta chain) sequence. Its antigen remains unidentified. Time point of the sample: week 23, last vaccination. A single vaccine dose contained 300 ug of mutant IDH1 20-mer peptide, and topical imiquimod was used with it. Germline lookup yields CDR1 WSHSY and CDR2 SAAADI. This CDR3 comprises 14 residues. J was trimmed by 5 bases and V by 5 bases; bases with no gene match: 7. Clones were sequenced by immunoSEQ multiplex PCR, and TCRdb holds only the in-frame ones, with some missing. This sample has tens of thousands of clones, with 75% to 90% found just once. The data were obtained in a study of a mutant IDH1 vaccine in newly diagnosed glioma. Study-level background: Beforehand, treatment had been radiotherapy, temozolomide, or both; the majority received both.

Overall study results and limits: Changes to the top peripheral T cell clonotypes appeared unrelated to pseudoprogression.

Sequencing used PBMCs, obtained from a glioma patient whose treatment included an IDH1 peptide vaccine. This receptor was taken from a woman aged 45-65 years with glioma. This sequence joins TRBV10-2 and TRBJ2-3, with 7 bases fitting TRBD2. CDR3 amino acids: CASSIREVLDTQYF. DNA of the CDR3: TGCGCCAGCAGTATACGGGAGGTTCTAGATACGCAGTATTTT.